This T cell receptor (beta chain) was captured in a study of blood T cell repertoires in COVID-19. Study-level information: T cells, B-cell-depleted T cells, or PBMCs supplied cDNA or gDNA.

Libraries were prepared by immunoSEQ multiplex PCR; TCRdb keeps only in-frame clonotypes and omits some of them. Of roughly 150,000 clones in the sample, approximately 81% are singletons; the top ten hold around 5.3%. The study drew participants aged roughly 18 to 95 years from 20 to 30 US areas. The receptor was isolated from a woman aged 40 to 50 with acute COVID-19. The material sequenced was PBMCs or T cells enriched from blood (not recorded which).

This CDR3 is CATNLGLAGVEQFF. The DNA for the CDR3 is TGTGCCACCAACCTCGGGCTAGCCGGAGTGGAGCAGTTCTTC. This chain links TRBV10-3 with TRBJ2-1, with TRBD2 as a possible D gene (5 bases). V was cut by 10 bases and J by 10 bases, with 23 bases left in between. This CDR3 spans 14 amino acids. Germline CDR1 ENHRY, CDR2 SYGVKD.